This entry lists 8 T cell receptor beta chains sequenced from one sample in a study of cytomegalovirus exposure and HLA in healthy donors. PCR primers comprised 60 Vbeta and 13 Jbeta primers. The protocol was immunoSEQ multiplex PCR, while the TCRdb copy is restricted to in-frame clones and leaves out a portion. In the table there are about 61,000 clones, around 90% of which are singletons. Sequences were obtained from PBMCs. The receptors shown here come from a young man in good health and CMV-seropositive.

J is TRBJ2-3 and V is TRBV9; possible D gene TRBD2, 5 bases. The germline V gene has CDR1 SGDLS and CDR2 YYNGEE. Between the trimmed V and J ends, which lost 0 bases and 2 bases, there was a span of 13 bases. This CDR3 comprises 16 residues. The CDR3: CASSVVGSGNTDTQYF. The CDR3, as DNA: TGTGCCAGCAGCGTAGTGGGAAGCGGAAACACAGATACGCAGTATTTT.

J is TRBJ2-2 and V is TRBV15; D possibly corresponds to TRBD2 (5 bases). The CDR3 loop spans 13 amino acids. Germline V gene lookup returns CDR1 LNHNV and CDR2 YYDKDF (reference sequence). V was cut by 1 base and J by 7 bases, with 7 bases left in between. The CDR3 loop reads CATSRGADGELFF. CDR3 in DNA: TGTGCCACCAGCAGAGGAGCGGACGGGGAGCTGTTTTTT. Filled out from reference TRBV15 and TRBJ2-2, the complete variable domain reads DAMVIQNPRYQVTQFGKPVTLSCSQTLNHNVMYWYQQKSSQAPKLLFHYYDKDFNNEADTPDNFQSRRPNTSFCFLDIRSPGLGDTAMYLCATSRGADGELFFGEGSRLTVL.

The chain links TRBV27 to TRBJ1-1, with 9 bases fitting TRBD1. The CDR3 extends over 16 amino acids. Germline V lookup: CDR1 MNHEY, CDR2 SMNVEV (reference sequence). V was clipped by 3 bases and J by 0 bases; unmatched bases: 5. The CDR3 bases are TGTGCCAGCAGTTTGGGACAGGGACTTATGAACACTGAAGCTTTCTTT. Protein product: CASSLGQGLMNTEAFF.

Here the CDR3 reads CASRASGRDDEQYF. The CDR3, as DNA: TGTGCCAGCCGAGCTAGCGGGAGAGACGACGAGCAGTACTTC. This chain joins TRBV7-9 and TRBJ2-7, with 10 positions matching TRBD2. The germline V gene encodes CDR1 SEHNR and CDR2 FQNEAQ (reference sequence). The CDR3 runs to 14 residues. The V gene end was trimmed by 8 bases and the J gene end by 5 bases; junction bases not matched to a gene: 9.

The rearrangement links TRBV18 to TRBJ1-5, with 9 bases fitting TRBD1. This CDR3 is 15 amino acids long. Germline loops: CDR1 KGHSH, CDR2 LQKENI. V trimming: 3 bases; J trimming: 1 base; junction bases outside the gene matches: 1. The CDR3: CASSPGTGSNQPQHF. The CDR3 coding sequence is TGTGCCAGCTCACCCGGGACAGGGAGCAATCAGCCCCAGCATTTT.

This chain connects TRBV4-1 to TRBJ2-1; TRBD2 aligns across 7 bases. V was pared by 0 bases and J by 4 bases, with 18 bases of the junction left unmatched. The CDR3 consists of 20 residues. Germline lookup yields CDR1 MGHRA and CDR2 YSYEKL. The CDR3 is CASSQEKGREPLRYYNEQFF. The DNA of the CDR3 is TGCGCCAGCAGCCAAGAGAAAGGGCGGGAGCCACTAAGGTATTACAATGAGCAGTTCTTC.

CDR3 loop: CASSDGYSNQPQHF. CDR3 nucleotide sequence: TGTGCCAGCAGTGACGGTTATAGCAATCAGCCCCAGCATTTT. The gene calls are TRBV2 and TRBJ1-5, with D unclear. V lost 3 bases to trimming and J lost 0 bases, with 6 bases between them. Per the germline V gene, CDR1 is SNHLY and CDR2 is FYNNEI. This CDR3 spans 14 amino acids.

The chain joins TRBV6-1 to TRBJ1-2; 7 bases are a match to TRBD1. The germline CDR1 and CDR2 sequences are MNHNS and SASEGT. Trimming cost V 2 bases and J 4 bases; bases outside gene matches: 7. CDR3 length: 15 residues. CDR3 residues: CASSELARGTYGYTF. CDR3 DNA sequence: TGTGCCAGCAGTGAACTCGCCAGGGGGACCTATGGCTACACCTTC.